The entry that follows covers one T cell receptor beta chain sequence. This clone was detected once. This receptor's antigen is unknown. No base quality information exists; no much larger clone differs at one position. The germline V gene (reference sequence) sets CDR1 to GTSNPN and CDR2 to SVGIG. The CDR3 measures 14 amino acids from cysteine to phenylalanine. The sequence is cut down to CDR3 DNA, 42 bases in frame from base 1. Here V drops 4 bases and J drops 4 bases, and the junction holds 8 bases not matched to any gene. This record belongs to a study of sequential checkpoint blockade in melanoma (dated by TCRdb to about 2019). Regarding the complete study: Patients were randomized 1:1 to first-line nivolumab followed by ipilimumab (arm A) or ipilimumab followed by nivolumab (arm B). Both trial sequences were followed by maintenance nivolumab.

The immunoSEQ Assay was used to immunosequence TCRbeta CDR3 regions from genomic DNA. Before high-throughput sequencing, the genomic DNA was amplified using bias-controlled multiplex PCR. The authors' analysis ran thus. To quantify the absolute abundance of each unique TCRbeta CDR3 region, the sequences were collapsed and filtered. Clonality, defined as 1 minus Pielou's evenness, was calculated using only productive rearrangements. A previously published method was used to identify clones whose frequencies were significantly greater in on-treatment samples than in baseline samples. Not all clones reach the TCRdb copy of this immuneACCESS table, which keeps in-frame sequences only. Checked studies attribute under half of the gap to unresolved V genes and leave the rest unexplained. V and J calls and clone size follow that table, whereas D and trimming were derived from the DNA. The sample records thousands of clones, around 47% of which are singletons. 40% to 45% of the sample belongs to the ten largest clones.

Results and caveats for the whole study, not just this receptor: Larger, independent patient cohorts are needed to validate the response-prediction model that combines TCR metrics and mutation burden.

The sample's treatment or condition label, in plain terms: randomized to nivolumab then ipilimumab (arm A) or the reverse (arm B). None of the patients in the trial had previously been given DNA-damaging chemotherapy. A FACS Aria II flow cytometer was used to sort live CD3+CD8+ cells that were negative for CD19 and CD56 from thawed PBMCs. The samples were obtained from melanoma patients enrolled in CheckMate 064, an open-label, randomized phase II trial testing sequential checkpoint blockade. Leukapheresis was used to collect peripheral blood mononuclear cells, which were then purified with Ficoll-Paque and frozen in human serum with 10% DMSO. Immediately after sorting, the purity of the sorted blood CD3+CD8+ cells was confirmed to be >98%, and DNA was then extracted.

In this chain, TRBV30 is recombined with TRBJ1-2, and TRBD1 matches 8 of the central bases. Sample: CD8+ T cells sorted from blood (inferred from file names), taken from a patient given nivolumab and ipilimumab in sequence. This receptor was identified in a human donor with melanoma. The CDR3 is CAWTLDRAAYGYTF. The sequenced DNA is TGTGCCTGGACTCTGGACAGGGCTGCCTATGGCTACACCTTC.